The present entry profiles one T cell receptor beta chain with its context. The method was immunoSEQ multiplex PCR; TCRdb's version includes in-frame clones alone and lacks a portion of them. This table has about 190,000 clones, more than 70% appearing once. This specimen comes from a study of blood T cell repertoires in COVID-19. Study-level information: Specimens from acute and convalescent COVID-19 originated in the United States, Italy and Spain.

This CDR3 contains 21 residues. Germline CDR1 is SGHRS and CDR2 is YFSETQ. The ends lost 0 bases at V and 5 bases at J; junction bases unmatched: 21. The TCR comes from a human donor in a cohort sampled during active COVID-19. The sample taken for sequencing was peripheral blood. V gene TRBV5-1 combines with J gene TRBJ2-1; 9 nucleotides line up with TRBD2. The CDR3 coding sequence is TGCGCCAGCAGCTTGGCCGTGGGGGGACTAGTGGCGGGAGGGGACCACAATGAGCAGTTCTTC. This codes for CASSLAVGGLVAGGDHNEQFF.